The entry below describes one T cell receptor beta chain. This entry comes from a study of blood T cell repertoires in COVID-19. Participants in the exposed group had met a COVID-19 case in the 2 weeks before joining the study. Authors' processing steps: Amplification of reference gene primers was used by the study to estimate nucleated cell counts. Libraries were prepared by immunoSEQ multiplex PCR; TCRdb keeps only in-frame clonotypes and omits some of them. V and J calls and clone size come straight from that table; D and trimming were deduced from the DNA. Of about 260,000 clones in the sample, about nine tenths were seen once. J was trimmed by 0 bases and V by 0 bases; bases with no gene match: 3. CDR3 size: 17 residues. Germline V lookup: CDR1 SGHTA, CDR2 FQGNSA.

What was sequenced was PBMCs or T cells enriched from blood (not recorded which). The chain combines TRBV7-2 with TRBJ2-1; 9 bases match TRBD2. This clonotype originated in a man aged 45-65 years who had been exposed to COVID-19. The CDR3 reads CASSLAGLASSYNEQFF. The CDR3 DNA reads TGTGCCAGCAGCTTAGCCGGACTAGCGAGCTCCTACAATGAGCAGTTCTTC.